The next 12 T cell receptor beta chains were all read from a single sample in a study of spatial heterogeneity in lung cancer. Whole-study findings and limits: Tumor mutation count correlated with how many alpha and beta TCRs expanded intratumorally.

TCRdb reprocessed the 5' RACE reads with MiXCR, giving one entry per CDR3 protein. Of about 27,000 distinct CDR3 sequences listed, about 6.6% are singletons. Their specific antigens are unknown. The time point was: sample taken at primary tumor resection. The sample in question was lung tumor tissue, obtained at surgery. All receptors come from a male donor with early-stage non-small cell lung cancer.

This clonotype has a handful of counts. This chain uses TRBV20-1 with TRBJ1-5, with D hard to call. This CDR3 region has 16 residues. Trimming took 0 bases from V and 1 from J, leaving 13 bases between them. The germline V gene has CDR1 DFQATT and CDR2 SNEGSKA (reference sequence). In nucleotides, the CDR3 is TGCAGTGCTAGAGAAGCACAAGGCCAGAGCAATCAGCCCCAGCATTTT. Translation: CSAREAQGQSNQPQHF.

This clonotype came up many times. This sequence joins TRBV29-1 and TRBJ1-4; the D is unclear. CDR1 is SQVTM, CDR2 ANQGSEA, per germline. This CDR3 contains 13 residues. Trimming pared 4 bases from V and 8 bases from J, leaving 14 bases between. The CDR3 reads CSVGKGAGEKLFF. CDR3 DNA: TGCAGCGTTGGCAAGGGAGCGGGAGAAAAACTGTTTTTT.

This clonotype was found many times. The CDR3 here is CSAKTLSGDEAFF. In nucleotides, the CDR3 is TGCAGTGCTAAGACCCTAAGCGGGGATGAAGCTTTCTTT. V usage is TRBV20-1 and J usage is TRBJ1-1; D remains unclear. Germline V gene sequence: CDR1 DFQATT, CDR2 SNEGSKA (reference sequence). The CDR3 contains 13 residues. V lost 4 bases to trimming and J lost 7 bases, with 16 bases between them.

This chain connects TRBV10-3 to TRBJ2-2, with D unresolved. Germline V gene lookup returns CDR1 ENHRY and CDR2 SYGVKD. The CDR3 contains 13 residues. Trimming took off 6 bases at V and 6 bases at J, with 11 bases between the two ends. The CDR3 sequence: CAISPAFPGELFF. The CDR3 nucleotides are TGTGCCATCAGCCCCGCGTTTCCCGGGGAGCTGTTTTTT.

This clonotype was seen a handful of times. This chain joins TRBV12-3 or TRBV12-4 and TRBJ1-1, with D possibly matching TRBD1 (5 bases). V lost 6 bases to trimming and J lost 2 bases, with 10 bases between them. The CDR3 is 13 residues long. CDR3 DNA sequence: TGTGCCAGCAGAGGACACCAAAACACTGAAGCTTTCTTT. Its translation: CASRGHQNTEAFF.

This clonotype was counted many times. The CDR3 region has the DNA TGTGCCAGCAGTCCGCTCAGGGGACAAACCGGGGAGCTGTTTTTT. As protein: CASSPLRGQTGELFF. The J gene is TRBJ2-2, the V gene TRBV27, with a weak D call TRBD1 (6 bases). The CDR3 is 15 amino acids. CDR1 MNHEY and CDR2 SMNVEV come from the germline V gene (reference sequence). V was trimmed by 5 bases and J by 5 bases, leaving 15 bases between them.

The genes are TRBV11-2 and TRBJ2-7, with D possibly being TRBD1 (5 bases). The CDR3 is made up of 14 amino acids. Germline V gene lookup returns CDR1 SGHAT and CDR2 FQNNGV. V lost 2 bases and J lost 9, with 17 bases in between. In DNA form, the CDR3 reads TGTGCCAGCAGCTTAATCTCCCAGGGTGGCAGGCAGTACTTC. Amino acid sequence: CASSLISQGGRQYF. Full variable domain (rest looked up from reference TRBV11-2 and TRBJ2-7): EAGVAQSPRYKIIEKRQSVAFWCNPISGHATLYWYQQILGQGPKLLIQFQNNGVVDDSQLPKDRFSAERLKGVDSTLKIQPAKLEDSAVYLCASSLISQGGRQYFGPGTRLTVT.

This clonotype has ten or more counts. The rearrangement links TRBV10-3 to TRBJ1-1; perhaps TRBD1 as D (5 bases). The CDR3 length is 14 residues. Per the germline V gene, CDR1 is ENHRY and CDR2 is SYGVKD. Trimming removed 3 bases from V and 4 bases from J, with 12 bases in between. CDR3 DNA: TGTGCCATCAGTGATCAACGGGGGGGCACTGAAGCTTTCTTT. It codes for CAISDQRGGTEAFF.

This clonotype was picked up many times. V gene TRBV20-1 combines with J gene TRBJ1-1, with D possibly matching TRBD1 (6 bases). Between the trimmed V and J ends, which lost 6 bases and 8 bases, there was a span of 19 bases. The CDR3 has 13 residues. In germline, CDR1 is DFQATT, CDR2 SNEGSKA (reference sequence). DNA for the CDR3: TGCAGTGCCCCCCAGCGGGGGCTTGTGGAAGCTTTCTTT. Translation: CSAPQRGLVEAFF.

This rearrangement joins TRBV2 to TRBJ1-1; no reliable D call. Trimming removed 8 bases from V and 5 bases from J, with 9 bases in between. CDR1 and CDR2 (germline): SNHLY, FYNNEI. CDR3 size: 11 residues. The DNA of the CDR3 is TGTGCCAGCGTCCGGGAAACTGAAGCTTTCTTT. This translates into CASVRETEAFF.

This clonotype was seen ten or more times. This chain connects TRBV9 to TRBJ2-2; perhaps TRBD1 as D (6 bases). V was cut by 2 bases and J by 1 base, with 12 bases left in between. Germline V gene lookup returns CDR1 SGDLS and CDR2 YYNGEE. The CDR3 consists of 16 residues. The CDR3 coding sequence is TGTGCCAGCAGCGTCAGGGGCTTCATGAACACCGGGGAGCTGTTTTTT. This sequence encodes CASSVRGFMNTGELFF. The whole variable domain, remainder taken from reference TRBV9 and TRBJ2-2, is DSGVTQTPKHLITATGQRVTLRCSPRSGDLSVYWYQQSLDQGLQFLIQYYNGEERAKGNILERFSAQQFPDLHSELNLSSLELGDSALYFCASSVRGFMNTGELFFGEGSRLTVL.

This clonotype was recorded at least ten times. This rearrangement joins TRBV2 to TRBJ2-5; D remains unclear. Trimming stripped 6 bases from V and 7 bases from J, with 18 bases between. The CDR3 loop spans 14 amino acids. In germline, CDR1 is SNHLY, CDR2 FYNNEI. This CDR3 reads CASRPGSGVVTQYF. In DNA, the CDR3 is TGTGCCAGCAGGCCGGGCTCTGGGGTGGTGACCCAGTACTTC.